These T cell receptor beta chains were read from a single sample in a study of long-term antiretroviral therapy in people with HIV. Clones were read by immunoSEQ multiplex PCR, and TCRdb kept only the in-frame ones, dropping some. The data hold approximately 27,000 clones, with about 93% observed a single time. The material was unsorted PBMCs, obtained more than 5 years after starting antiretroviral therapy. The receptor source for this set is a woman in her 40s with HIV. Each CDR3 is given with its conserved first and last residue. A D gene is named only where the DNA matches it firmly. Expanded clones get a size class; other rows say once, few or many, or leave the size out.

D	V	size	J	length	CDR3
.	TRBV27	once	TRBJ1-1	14	CASSWAGMNTEAFF
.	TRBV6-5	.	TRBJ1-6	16	CASSYRETSYNSPLHF
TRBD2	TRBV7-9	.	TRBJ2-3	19	CASSLRRLAGGPSTDTQYF
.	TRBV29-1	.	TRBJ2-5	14	CSVEDLGPQETQYF
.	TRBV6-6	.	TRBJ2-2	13	CASSYSVSGELFF
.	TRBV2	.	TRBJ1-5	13	CASRDGGNQPQHF
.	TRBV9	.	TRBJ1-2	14	CASSVADTYYGYTF
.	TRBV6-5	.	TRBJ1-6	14	CASSYSVGNSPLHF
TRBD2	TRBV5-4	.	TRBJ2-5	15	CASSLSGSLGETQYF
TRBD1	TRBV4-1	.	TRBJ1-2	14	CASSPGQFNYGYTF
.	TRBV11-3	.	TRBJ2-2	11	CASSYSGELFF
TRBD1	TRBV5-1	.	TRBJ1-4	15	CASSLAGTGDEKLFF
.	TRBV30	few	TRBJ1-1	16	CAWSVAGGAPTTEAFF
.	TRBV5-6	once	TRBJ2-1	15	CASSQGDWDNNEQFF
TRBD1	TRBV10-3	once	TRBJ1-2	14	CAIRLPGQRDSYTF
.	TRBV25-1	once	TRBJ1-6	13	CASSVSLWSPLHF
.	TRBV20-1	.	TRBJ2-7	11	CSAPYGVRQYF
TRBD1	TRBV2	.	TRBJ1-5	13	CATQGQLNQPQHF
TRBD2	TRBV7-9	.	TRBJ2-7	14	CASSGLAPTYEQYF
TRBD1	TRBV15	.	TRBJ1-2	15	CAVGWHRGSDYGYTF
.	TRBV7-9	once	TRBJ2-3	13	CASSLAIADTQYF
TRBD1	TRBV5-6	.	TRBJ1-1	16	CASSPDRGRMNTEAFF
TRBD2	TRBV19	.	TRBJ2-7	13	CASSSSGSYEQYF